This T cell receptor beta chain was found in a study of T cell responses to AZD1222 COVID-19 vaccine. The V gene's germline CDR1 is SQVTM and CDR2 ANQGSEA. This CDR3 has 13 residues. Trimming left V 4 bases short and J 3 bases short, with 10 bases between. Produced via immunoSEQ multiplex PCR; TCRdb's table is partial and in-frame only. The repertoire holds 100,000 to 150,000 clones, with less than 95% as singletons. The receptor was isolated from an adult in good health. This material consisted of peripheral blood, taken on day 0 of MenACWY control vaccination. The V gene is TRBV29-1, the J gene TRBJ1-5; D ambiguous. In DNA form, the CDR3 reads TGCAGCGTTGCAGCTCCGCCCAATCAGCCCCAGCATTTT. Amino acids: CSVAAPPNQPQHF.